Below, 27 T cell receptor beta chains from the same sample are listed, as sequenced in a study of shared clonotypes between healthy human individuals. Repertoires were generated with immunoSEQ multiplex PCR, while TCRdb's copy carries only in-frame clones and drops some. The data hold about 320,000 clones, with around 87% observed a single time. Sequenced sample: memory CD8+ T cells sorted from blood. This sample's subset: CD45RO+ cells pooled with CCR7-negative TemRA cells. The receptors were gathered from a man between 18 and 35 years old in good health.

This chain joins TRBV29-1 and TRBJ2-7; D is ambiguous. Germline assignment: CDR1 SQVTM and CDR2 ANQGSEA. The CDR3 consists of 15 residues. V lost 4 bases to trimming and J lost 3 bases, with 19 bases between them. The CDR3: CSVAGRSPAIYEQYF. CDR3 DNA: TGCAGCGTTGCCGGCCGGTCCCCGGCCATCTACGAGCAGTACTTC.

The rearrangement links TRBV5-4 to TRBJ2-5, with D possibly called TRBD1 or TRBD2 (5 bases each). V shed 7 bases and J shed 3 bases, with 13 bases lying between them. The CDR3 has 13 residues. The germline CDR1 and CDR2 sequences are SGHNT and YYREEE (reference sequence). DNA of the CDR3: TGTGCCAGCCGGCAGAGGGGCGAAGAGACCCAGTACTTC. Protein: CASRQRGEETQYF.

The rearrangement uses TRBV4-1 and TRBJ2-7; TRBD1 aligns across 7 bases. The germline CDR1 and CDR2 sequences are MGHRA and YSYEKL. There are 15 residues in the CDR3. The V gene end was trimmed by 4 bases and the J gene end by 2 bases; junction bases not matched to a gene: 8. In DNA form, the CDR3 reads TGCGCCAGCAGCCGGCCCGGGACAGACCCCTACGAGCAGTACTTC. Its protein product is CASSRPGTDPYEQYF.

The chain links TRBV12-5 to TRBJ2-1; 7 bases agree with TRBD2. CDR3 length equals 15 residues. Germline V gene sequence: CDR1 LGHNT, CDR2 FRNRAP. Trimming took 2 bases from V and 5 from J; bases not matched to a gene: 6. CDR3 sequence: CASGLLPGLHNEQFF. CDR3 coding DNA: TGTGCTAGTGGTTTGCTGCCGGGACTACACAATGAGCAGTTCTTC.

The chain joins TRBV4-1 to TRBJ2-7; tentative D call: TRBD1 (5 bases). Germline CDR1 and CDR2: MGHRA and YSYEKL. The CDR3 loop spans 16 amino acids. The V end lost 2 bases, the J end lost 5 bases, and 19 bases lay between the germline ends. CDR3 DNA sequence: TGCGCCAGCAGCCAAACCTTTCTTTTAGAGACAGACGAGCAGTACTTC. This encodes CASSQTFLLETDEQYF.

The V and J genes are TRBV10-3 and TRBJ2-7; no clear D gene. The CDR3 covers 11 residues. V shed 8 bases and J shed 7 bases, with 12 bases lying between them. From germline, CDR1 is ENHRY and CDR2 SYGVKD. The CDR3 here is CAIASIGEQYF. The CDR3 bases are TGTGCCATCGCCTCGATTGGTGAGCAGTACTTC.

This clone has just one count. The chain has TRBV5-1 and TRBJ2-1; 16 nucleotides align to TRBD2. Germline V lookup: CDR1 SGHRS, CDR2 YFSETQ. The trim removed 4 bases at V and 7 bases at J, leaving 5 bases unmatched. The CDR3 is 16 amino acids. The CDR3 DNA reads TGCGCCAGCAGCGGGGGACTAGCGGGAGGGCGGAATGAGCAGTTCTTC. It yields the protein CASSGGLAGGRNEQFF.

The chain employs TRBV4-1 and TRBJ1-3; D may be TRBD1 (6 bases). Trimming shortened V by 3 bases and J by 0 bases, and 18 bases separated the two germline ends. This CDR3 has 18 amino acids. The V gene's germline CDR1 is MGHRA and CDR2 YSYEKL. CDR3 DNA sequence: TGCGCCAGCAGCCATCTAGTCGGGACACCCTTCTCTGGAAACACCATATATTTT. The encoded protein is CASSHLVGTPFSGNTIYF.

This chain joins TRBV2 and TRBJ2-7; either TRBD1 or TRBD2 may fit D (6 bases each). Trimming left V 6 bases short and J 3 bases short, with 12 bases between. The CDR3 runs 13 residues. In germline, CDR1 is SNHLY, CDR2 FYNNEI. The CDR3 bases are TGTGCCAGCAGCTTCCGGGGGCTCTACGAGCAGTACTTC. Translated, it gives CASSFRGLYEQYF.

This rearrangement joins TRBV28 to TRBJ1-2; D uncertain. Deletions cut 5 bases from V and 5 bases from J, with 21 bases between. This CDR3 spans 16 amino acids. Germline V lookup: CDR1 MDHEN, CDR2 SYDVKM. CDR3 sequence reads: CASSPAPGFGLYGYTF. The CDR3 coding sequence is TGTGCCAGCAGTCCCGCTCCGGGCTTTGGGTTATATGGCTACACCTTC.

The chain uses TRBV7-6 and TRBJ1-1; perhaps TRBD1 as D (5 bases). The V gene lost 5 bases and the J gene lost 0 bases, with 16 bases spanning the gap. Germline V gene data show CDR1 as SGHVS and CDR2 as FNYEAQ. This CDR3 has 16 residues. CDR3 nucleotide sequence: TGTGCCAGCAGCCCAGACAGAATAAGCATGAACACTGAAGCTTTCTTT. Its translation: CASSPDRISMNTEAFF.

V gene TRBV7-8 combines with J gene TRBJ2-2, with unresolved D. The germline V gene has CDR1 SGHVS and CDR2 FQNEAQ. The CDR3 has 13 residues. The V end was cut by 1 base, the J end by 7 bases, with 7 bases between. CDR3 protein: CASSLVEDGELFF. CDR3 coding DNA: TGTGCCAGCAGCTTAGTAGAGGACGGGGAGCTGTTTTTT.

In regard to this clone: Other DNA variants within this sample encode the same CDR3. The chain uses TRBV25-1 and TRBJ2-7, with D perhaps TRBD2 (5 bases). There are 14 residues in the CDR3. V lost 1 base to trimming and J lost 0 bases, with 7 bases between them. Germline V gene sequence: CDR1 MGHDK, CDR2 SYGVNS. This chain's CDR3 is CASSEFGSSYEQYF. The DNA for the CDR3 is TGTGCCAGCAGTGAATTTGGGAGCTCCTACGAGCAGTACTTC.

The chain links TRBV29-1 to TRBJ2-3, with 9 nucleotides matching TRBD1. The germline gives CDR1 SQVTM, CDR2 ANQGSEA. The CDR3 is 14 amino acids. Trimming removed 6 bases from V and 5 bases from J; junction bases left unmatched: 9. In DNA form, the CDR3 reads TGCAGCGTGGCGGACAGGGGTGTAGGAGATACGCAGTATTTT. It encodes CSVADRGVGDTQYF.

The V gene is TRBV30, the J gene TRBJ1-5; 8 positions agree with TRBD1. Germline V gene sequence: CDR1 GTSNPN, CDR2 SVGIG (reference sequence). The CDR3 is 17 amino acids. The trim removed 0 bases at V and 1 base at J, leaving 8 bases unmatched. The CDR3 reads CAWSVAGGPSSNQPQHF. Here the CDR3 DNA reads TGTGCCTGGAGTGTGGCAGGGGGCCCCTCCAGCAATCAGCCCCAGCATTTT.

The chain uses TRBV6-5 and TRBJ2-7, with TRBD1 identical over 9 bases. The germline V gene has CDR1 MNHEY and CDR2 SVGAGI. CDR3 length equals 13 residues. The V segment lost 2 bases and the J segment 6 bases; nucleotides outside the gene matches: 2. CDR3 nucleotide sequence: TGTGCCAGCAGTTACGGGACAGGGAGCGAGCAGTACTTC. It yields the protein CASSYGTGSEQYF.

This clone was picked up one time. The genes are TRBV5-1 and TRBJ2-7; the D is unclear. The ends were cut back, 3 bases at V and 1 base at J, with 8 bases in the middle. This CDR3 is built from 13 residues. Germline loops: CDR1 SGHRS, CDR2 YFSETQ. CDR3 loop: CASSYSRSYEQYF. CDR3 nucleotide sequence: TGCGCCAGCAGCTATAGCAGGTCCTACGAGCAGTACTTC.

The rearrangement uses TRBV2 and TRBJ2-7; 11 nucleotides align to TRBD1. V lost 2 bases to trimming and J lost 1 base; unmatched junction nucleotides: 1. This CDR3 region has 15 residues. Germline-derived CDR1 and CDR2 are SNHLY and FYNNEI. The CDR3 reads CASSERDRGSYEQYF. The CDR3 DNA reads as TGTGCCAGCAGTGAAAGGGACAGGGGGTCCTACGAGCAGTACTTC.

Comments on this clone: Different DNA sequences within this sample yield the same CDR3. The V call is TRBV6-5, the J call TRBJ2-5; a weak D match, TRBD1 (6 bases). This CDR3 has 15 amino acids. Trimming removed 0 bases at V and 2 bases at J, with 10 bases between. Germline V gene data show CDR1 as MNHEY and CDR2 as SVGAGI. In DNA, the CDR3 is TGTGCCAGCAGTTACTCGAGGACAGCACAAGAGACCCAGTACTTC. Protein sequence: CASSYSRTAQETQYF.

The rearrangement uses TRBV18 and TRBJ1-2; 9 bases fit TRBD1. CDR3 length equals 15 residues. J was trimmed by 8 bases and V by 1 base; bases with no gene match: 8. The germline CDR1 and CDR2 sequences are KGHSH and LQKENI. The CDR3 protein is CASSPRHRGRQGYTF. The CDR3 DNA reads as TGTGCCAGCTCACCACGACACAGGGGGCGCCAAGGCTACACCTTC. Filled out from reference TRBV18 and TRBJ1-2, the complete variable domain reads NAGVMQNPRHLVRRRGQEARLRCSPMKGHSHVYWYRQLPEEGLKFMVYLQKENIIDESGMPKERFSAEFPKEGPSILRIQQVVRGDSAAYFCASSPRHRGRQGYTFGSGTRLTVV.

This clone was observed a handful of times. The CDR3 DNA follows: TGTGCCAGCAGTTACGGGACAGATACAGATACGCAGTATTTT. Its translation is CASSYGTDTDTQYF. V usage is TRBV28 and J usage is TRBJ2-3, with 7 bases fitting TRBD1. CDR3 length: 14 residues. Looked up from germline, CDR1 is MDHEN and CDR2 is SYDVKM. V was pared by 4 bases and J by 3 bases, with 4 bases of the junction left unmatched.

The chain links TRBV27 to TRBJ2-7; TRBD1 matches 7 bases. Trimming took 5 bases from V and 6 from J; bases not matched to a gene: 19. The germline gives CDR1 MNHEY, CDR2 SMNVEV (reference sequence). The CDR3 totals 17 residues. The CDR3 here is CASSQSDRKPIYGEQYF. Here the CDR3 DNA reads TGTGCCAGCAGTCAATCGGACAGGAAACCTATCTACGGCGAGCAGTACTTC.

The V and J genes are TRBV6-1 and TRBJ2-1, with D unclear. The CDR3 has 18 residues. In germline, CDR1 is MNHNS, CDR2 SASEGT. Trimming pared 0 bases from V and 4 bases from J, leaving 19 bases between. Here the CDR3 reads CASSEAASHFDPYNEQFF. CDR3 coding DNA: TGTGCCAGCAGTGAAGCGGCCAGCCACTTCGACCCATACAATGAGCAGTTCTTC.

This clone came up once. The chain carries TRBV5-6 and TRBJ2-1; 7 bases map to TRBD2. The CDR3 loop spans 17 amino acids. The junction had 6 bases not matched to a gene; V was cut back by 0 bases and J by 0 bases. Germline V gene sequence: CDR1 SGHDT, CDR2 YYEEEE. The CDR3 sequence: CASSLALAAISYNEQFF. The CDR3 nucleotides read TGTGCCAGCAGCTTGGCGCTAGCGGCTATCTCCTACAATGAGCAGTTCTTC.

The chain links TRBV5-1 to TRBJ2-2; 8 nucleotides line up with TRBD1. The CDR3 loop spans 14 amino acids. Germline CDR1 and CDR2: SGHRS and YFSETQ. J lost 4 bases, V lost 4 bases, and 3 bases had no gene match. Here the CDR3 DNA reads TGCGCCAGCAGCAGGACAGGGAGCACCGGGGAGCTGTTTTTT. Its translation is CASSRTGSTGELFF.

The chain combines TRBV6-5 with TRBJ1-1, with D hard to call. The CDR3 has 14 amino acids. V was cut by 8 bases and J by 2 bases, with 15 bases left in between. Looked up from germline, CDR1 is MNHEY and CDR2 is SVGAGI. CDR3 nucleotide sequence: TGTGCCAGCTCTGAAGATCGGACTAACACTGAAGCTTTCTTT. It codes for CASSEDRTNTEAFF.

This clone was detected only once. The chain joins TRBV28 to TRBJ2-1; D gene uncertain. This CDR3 is 15 amino acids long. V lost 2 bases, J lost 0 bases, and 8 bases lay in between. The germline gives CDR1 MDHEN, CDR2 SYDVKM. CDR3 nucleotides: TGTGCCAGCAGTTTAATGACAAACTCCTACAATGAGCAGTTCTTC. Amino acid sequence: CASSLMTNSYNEQFF. Filled out from reference TRBV28 and TRBJ2-1, the complete variable domain reads DVKVTQSSRYLVKRTGEKVFLECVQDMDHENMFWYRQDPGLGLRLIYFSYDVKMKEKGDIPEGYSVSREKKERFSLILESASTNQTSMYLCASSLMTNSYNEQFFGPGTRLTVL.